This T cell receptor beta chain emerged from a study of T cell repertoires in cytomegalovirus infection (dated by TCRdb to about 2019). About the full investigation: The HLA type of each donor mattered for the analysis, because public TCR beta signatures pointed to carriage of CMV infection along with the matching HLA type.

Sequencing was performed on an Illumina HiSeq 1500. TCRdb reprocessed the public reads (quality trimming at Q25 with fastp, clone calling with MiXCR) and kept in-frame beta chains. CDR3 protein duplicates are merged, each entry listing the most common genes and DNA. In this sample the table shows 500,000 to 600,000 distinct CDR3 sequences, 15% to 20% of which occur a single time. The ten largest clones add up to 20% to 30% of the sample. General study outcomes and caveats: Carriers of CMV infection plus the relevant HLA type were discriminated by the cumulative frequency of public TCR beta family members in the study cohort and in an independent approximately 340-donor cohort. The ex vivo response was dominated by HLA-C-restricted CMV-specific TCR beta clonotypes, and the single most frequent clonotype in two of eight donors was supplied by these HLA-C-restricted clonotypes.

The CDR3 numbers 16 residues from cysteine through phenylalanine. The CDR3 DNA has 48 bases and is translated from base 1. Per the germline V gene, SGHVS is the CDR1 and FNYEAQ is the CDR2. At the junction V is shortened by 5 bases and J by 0 bases, with 14 bases in between. In its sample, this clonotype was seen many times. No antigen is known for it. The sample holds no much larger clone one base away, and base qualities are not on file. The chain joins TRBV7-6 to TRBJ2-4, with a tentative D gene TRBD2 over 5 matching bases. The clonotype originates from a human donor in good health (CMV status not recorded). Some clones in this sample may be carry-over from other donors' samples. Sequences were obtained from CD8+ T cells from PBMCs. The DNA sequence is TGTGCCAGCAGCCCCCTAGCCCCCCAAGCCAAAAACATTCAGTACTTC. It translates to CASSPLAPQAKNIQYF.